Below are 20 T cell receptor beta chains sequenced from a single sample in a study of CD8+ T cells in alopecia areata. Indicated treatment: oral pan-JAK inhibitor, 5-10 mg twice daily. Extracted RNA was reverse transcribed into cDNA, the sequencing template. The assay was immunoSEQ multiplex PCR, and TCRdb's table has in-frame clones only and misses some. Of under 350,000 clones in the sample, roughly 50% were seen once. The sequencing used CD4+ T cells sorted from blood, collected at week 24, from a patient treated with tofacitinib. These receptors all stem from a human donor with alopecia areata.

The chain combines TRBV7-2 with TRBJ2-5; 7 bases map to TRBD2. Germline V gene lookup returns CDR1 SGHTA and CDR2 FQGNSA. V was pared by 2 bases and J by 5 bases, with 5 bases of the junction left unmatched. There are 14 residues in the CDR3. For the CDR3, the DNA is TGTGCCAGCAGCTTATGGGGAGGGTCCGAGACCCAGTACTTC. This sequence encodes CASSLWGGSETQYF. Based on the CDR3 plus reference TRBV7-2 and TRBJ2-5, the full variable domain is GAGVSQSPSNKVTEKGKDVELRCDPISGHTALYWYRQSLGQGLEFLIYFQGNSAPDKSGLPSDRFSAERTGGSVSTLTIQRTQQEDSAVYLCASSLWGGSETQYFGPGTRLLVL.

This clone was seen more than once but under ten times. The chain couples TRBV28 to TRBJ2-7; TRBD1 matches 9 bases. The CDR3 contains 16 residues. Germline V gene sequence: CDR1 MDHEN, CDR2 SYDVKM. V lost 6 bases and J lost 5; bases outside the gene matches: 14. CDR3: CASRSAGTGKKDEQYF. DNA for the CDR3: TGTGCCAGCAGGAGCGCCGGGACAGGGAAAAAGGACGAGCAGTACTTC. Based on the CDR3 plus reference TRBV28 and TRBJ2-7, the full variable domain is DVKVTQSSRYLVKRTGEKVFLECVQDMDHENMFWYRQDPGLGLRLIYFSYDVKMKEKGDIPEGYSVSREKKERFSLILESASTNQTSMYLCASRSAGTGKKDEQYFGPGTRLTVT.

The chain has TRBV23-1 and TRBJ2-5; 14 positions agree with TRBD2. TRBV23-1 is assigned to the ORF class and has an uncertain function. CDR3 size: 16 residues. The V gene end was trimmed by 6 bases and the J gene end by 5 bases; junction bases not matched to a gene: 8. This CDR3 is CASSLTTSGGAETQYF. Here the CDR3 DNA reads TGCGCCAGCAGCCTCACGACTAGCGGGGGGGCCGAGACCCAGTACTTC.

This clone was found a few times. The chain links TRBV11-1 to TRBJ2-1; no reliable D call. Germline CDR1 is SGHAT and CDR2 is FQDESV (reference sequence). V lost 2 bases and J 10 bases, leaving 12 bases between the germline ends. This CDR3 spans 13 amino acids. DNA of the CDR3: TGTGCCAGCAGCTTAAGTCGGCACTACGAGCAGTTCTTC. Translation: CASSLSRHYEQFF.

A few counts support this clone. This rearrangement joins TRBV30 to TRBJ2-3; D is uncertain. Trimming shortened V by 0 bases and J by 2 bases, and 9 bases separated the two germline ends. The CDR3 sequence is 14 residues long. The germline gives CDR1 GTSNPN, CDR2 SVGIG (reference sequence). Here the CDR3 reads CAWSVQRYTDTQYF. Written as DNA, the CDR3 is TGTGCCTGGAGTGTACAGCGCTACACAGATACGCAGTATTTT. Together with reference TRBV30 and TRBJ2-3, the CDR3 gives the full variable domain: SQTIHQWPATLVQPVGSPLSLECTVEGTSNPNLYWYRQAAGRGLQLLFYSVGIGQISSEVPQNLSASRPQDRQFILSSKKLLLSDSGFYLCAWSVQRYTDTQYFGPGTRLTVL.

The rearrangement uses TRBV15 and TRBJ1-2; possibly TRBD1 for D (6 bases). The CDR3 has 11 residues. Between the trimmed V and J ends, which lost 8 bases and 7 bases, there was a span of 11 bases. Germline CDR1 is LNHNV and CDR2 is YYDKDF (reference sequence). The CDR3 reads CATGGVGGYTF. DNA for the CDR3: TGTGCCACCGGGGGCGTGGGTGGCTACACCTTC.

The rearrangement joins TRBV7-9 to TRBJ2-4; the D call may be TRBD1 or TRBD2 (5 bases each). CDR1 and CDR2 from the germline V gene are SEHNR and FQNEAQ (reference sequence). This CDR3 has 17 amino acids. V was clipped by 1 base and J by 1 base, with 14 bases between them. DNA for the CDR3: TGTGCCAGCAGCTTAGGACTGGGACGTGCGGCCAAAAACATTCAGTACTTC. Residues: CASSLGLGRAAKNIQYF.

The genes are TRBV7-2 and TRBJ2-3; 7 nucleotides align to TRBD2. Losses at the gene ends were 8 bases for V and 1 base for J; bases not matched to a gene: 18. Germline CDR1 is SGHTA and CDR2 is FQGNSA. The CDR3 totals 18 residues. Written as DNA, the CDR3 is TGTGCCAGCGCACGACGGGGTAGCGGGTTGGGAGGCACAGATACGCAGTATTTT. This gives the protein CASARRGSGLGGTDTQYF. The full variable domain, rest sourced from reference TRBV7-2 and TRBJ2-3, is GAGVSQSPSNKVTEKGKDVELRCDPISGHTALYWYRQSLGQGLEFLIYFQGNSAPDKSGLPSDRFSAERTGGSVSTLTIQRTQQEDSAVYLCASARRGSGLGGTDTQYFGPGTRLTVL.

The chain uses TRBV29-1 and TRBJ2-3; D is unresolved. Trimming removed 5 bases from V and 2 bases from J, with 14 bases in between. This CDR3 is 14 amino acids long. The germline gives CDR1 SQVTM, CDR2 ANQGSEA. CDR3 region: CSVSSHTYTDTQYF. Written as DNA, the CDR3 is TGCAGCGTTTCGTCCCATACATACACAGATACGCAGTATTTT.

J is TRBJ2-3 and V is TRBV29-1, with a possible D match to TRBD2 (7 bases). This CDR3 region has 15 residues. V was cut by 1 base and J by 0 bases, with 11 bases left in between. The germline CDR1 and CDR2 sequences are SQVTM and ANQGSEA. CDR3 coding DNA: TGCAGCGTTGAAGGGGCGGGGGCAAGCACAGATACGCAGTATTTT. Translated, it gives CSVEGAGASTDTQYF.

J is TRBJ2-1 and V is TRBV9; no clear D. CDR1 and CDR2 from the germline V gene are SGDLS and YYNGEE. This CDR3 contains 14 residues. Trimming took 4 bases from V and 6 from J, leaving 14 bases between them. Written as DNA, the CDR3 is TGTGCCAGCAGCCCCCGCGGTATCCCCAATGAGCAGTTCTTC. Amino acid sequence: CASSPRGIPNEQFF.

The chain has TRBV30 and TRBJ1-1; tentatively, D is TRBD1 (5 bases). V lost 0 bases and J lost 1, with 9 bases in between. Germline values: CDR1 GTSNPN, CDR2 SVGIG (reference sequence). The length of the CDR3 is 14 residues. CDR3 sequence (DNA): TGTGCCTGGAGTGTAGTGGGGACGAACACTGAAGCTTTCTTT. Translated, it gives CAWSVVGTNTEAFF.

This clone was counted only a few times. The chain uses TRBV30 and TRBJ1-5; 9 nucleotides align to TRBD1. This CDR3 is 14 amino acids long. The V gene's germline CDR1 is GTSNPN and CDR2 SVGIG (reference sequence). With 5 bases clipped from V and 4 bases from J, the junction kept 6 bases outside the gene matches. Here the CDR3 reads CAWGTGYGNQPQHF. CDR3 in DNA: TGTGCCTGGGGGACAGGGTACGGGAATCAGCCCCAGCATTTT. The whole variable domain, remainder taken from reference TRBV30 and TRBJ1-5, is SQTIHQWPATLVQPVGSPLSLECTVEGTSNPNLYWYRQAAGRGLQLLFYSVGIGQISSEVPQNLSASRPQDRQFILSSKKLLLSDSGFYLCAWGTGYGNQPQHFGDGTRLSIL.

This chain uses TRBV28 with TRBJ2-3, with no clear D. V lost 2 bases to trimming and J lost 4 bases, with 10 bases between them. CDR3 length: 14 residues. Germline V lookup: CDR1 MDHEN, CDR2 SYDVKM. CDR3 DNA sequence: TGTGCCAGCAGTTTAACGGCGGAATCAGATACGCAGTATTTT. This codes for CASSLTAESDTQYF.

This chain joins TRBV29-1 and TRBJ1-2; D not certain. The CDR3 extends over 11 amino acids. The ends were cut back, 0 bases at V and 8 bases at J, with 7 bases in the middle. Germline V CDR1 and CDR2: SQVTM, ANQGSEA. The DNA for the CDR3 is TGCAGCGTTGAAGACCGCGGGGGCTACACCTTC. Encoded protein: CSVEDRGGYTF. Together with reference TRBV29-1 and TRBJ1-2, the CDR3 gives the full variable domain: SAVISQKPSRDICQRGTSLTIQCQVDSQVTMMFWYRQQPGQSLTLIATANQGSEATYESGFVIDKFPISRPNLTFSTLTVSNMSPEDSSIYLCSVEDRGGYTFGSGTRLTVV.

The chain employs TRBV6-6 and TRBJ1-1; D is undetermined. The CDR3 is 12 amino acids. V lost 8 bases, J lost 1 base, and 8 bases lay in between. Germline assignment: CDR1 MNHNY and CDR2 SVGAGI (reference sequence). As DNA, the CDR3 is TGTGCCAGCGACGTACGGAACACTGAAGCTTTCTTT. Protein: CASDVRNTEAFF.

The chain has TRBV23-1 and TRBJ1-5; D is possibly TRBD1 (6 bases). TRBV23-1 is classed as an ORF, of uncertain function. The CDR3 has 15 residues. The ends were cut back, 2 bases at V and 5 bases at J, with 13 bases in the middle. The CDR3 DNA follows: TGCGCCAGCAGTCAAGAAGGGGGGATAGATCAGCCCCAGCATTTT. Its translation: CASSQEGGIDQPQHF.

This chain uses TRBV29-1 with TRBJ2-5; 7 bases align to TRBD1. After removal of 6 bases from V and 5 bases from J, the junction contained 9 bases not matched to a gene. CDR1 is SQVTM and CDR2 is ANQGSEA in the germline V gene. This CDR3 has 13 amino acids. CDR3 protein: CSVKQGPSETQYF. The DNA for the CDR3 is TGCAGCGTAAAACAGGGGCCCTCGGAGACCCAGTACTTC. Complete variable domain (other parts from reference TRBV29-1 and TRBJ2-5): SAVISQKPSRDICQRGTSLTIQCQVDSQVTMMFWYRQQPGQSLTLIATANQGSEATYESGFVIDKFPISRPNLTFSTLTVSNMSPEDSSIYLCSVKQGPSETQYFGPGTRLLVL.

In its sample, this clone was seen a few times. The chain combines TRBV19 with TRBJ2-1; 10 positions agree with TRBD2. This CDR3 is built from 18 residues. In germline, CDR1 is LNHDA, CDR2 SQIVND (reference sequence). V was pared by 1 base and J by 7 bases, with 13 bases of the junction left unmatched. DNA for the CDR3: TGTGCCAGTAGTATAGGAAGCGGGGGGGCCCGAGGGGTTAATGAGCAGTTCTTC. Its translation: CASSIGSGGARGVNEQFF.

The chain links TRBV5-1 to TRBJ2-7; D assignment may be TRBD1 or TRBD2 (5 bases each). V was cut by 2 bases and J by 2 bases, with 11 bases left in between. The CDR3 has 14 residues. From germline, CDR1 is SGHRS and CDR2 YFSETQ. CDR3 amino acids: CASSFGAGAYEQYF. The CDR3 DNA reads TGCGCCAGCAGCTTCGGGGCCGGGGCCTACGAGCAGTACTTC.